The source of this T cell receptor (beta chain) is a study of T cells after yellow fever vaccination. In this sample, this clonotype turned up once. TCRdb reanalysed the 5' RACE reads using MiXCR and keeps one entry per CDR3 protein. The table lists 400,000 to 650,000 distinct CDR3 sequences, around a fifth of them singletons. Germline V gene lookup returns CDR1 SGHTA and CDR2 FQGTGA. V was trimmed by 5 bases and J by 11 bases, leaving 16 bases between them. This CDR3 has 13 amino acids. The rearrangement joins TRBV7-3 to TRBJ2-1; possibly TRBD2 for D (6 bases). The source of this sequence is a man between 18 and 29 years old who received the YFV17D yellow fever vaccine. The sequenced sample was PBMCs, obtained about 21 days after the first yellow fever vaccination. The CDR3 DNA follows: TGTGCCAGCAGCGTCCGGGGGTGGAATAAGCAGTTCTTC. Residues: CASSVRGWNKQFF.